This T cell receptor beta chain was documented in a study of blood T cell repertoires in COVID-19. In the study overall: Samples of COVID-19 (acute and convalescent) were obtained from the United States, Italy and Spain.

This clone was observed a few times. Seattle participants joined during active infection and were tracked over time. Sequencing used immunoSEQ multiplex PCR; TCRdb keeps in-frame clones, though not all of them. The sample lists a few hundred thousand clones; roughly 86% were seen once. This CDR3 region has 11 residues. From germline, CDR1 is SGHDT and CDR2 YYEEEE. V lost 3 bases, J lost 5 bases, and 6 bases lay in between. The sequenced sample consisted of peripheral blood. The receptor's source is a woman in her 30s with COVID-19, enrolled during active disease. The chain uses TRBV5-6 and TRBJ2-7; D is unresolved. The CDR3 reads CASSSFDEQYF. The CDR3, as DNA: TGTGCCAGCAGCTCCTTCGACGAGCAGTACTTC.